This T cell receptor (beta chain) was retrieved from a study of cytomegalovirus exposure and HLA in healthy donors. Study-wide context: HLA-typed donors contributed around 88 million unique TCRs, which were held in an early data release.

Comment on this clone: Its antigen is not identified.

The PCR made use of 60 Vbeta and 13 Jbeta primers. Profiling relied on immunoSEQ multiplex PCR, and the TCRdb table lists in-frame clones only, not all of them. The sample contains 150,000 to 200,000 clones, 77% of which appear only once. General study findings and limits: TCR beta chains associated with HLA were, in a later analysis, more clonally expanded than equally common others. Highest at DRB1 and lowest at HLA-C, TCR association rates differed among HLA loci in a later analysis. It emerged from a later analysis that several of the most significant clusters appeared to be linked to common viral pathogens.

The specimen sequenced was PBMCs. The origin of this receptor is a woman aged 25 to 39 in good health and CMV-seronegative.

CDR3 DNA sequence: TGCGCCAGCACCCCTAGCGGGGGGGCCGGGACAGATACGCAGTATTTT. This codes for CASTPSGGAGTDTQYF. The rearrangement joins TRBV5-1 to TRBJ2-3; 12 bases map to TRBD2. The CDR3 loop spans 16 amino acids. V was pared by 6 bases and J by 3 bases, with 8 bases of the junction left unmatched. Germline CDR1 SGHRS, CDR2 YFSETQ. The full variable domain, with the rest looked up from reference TRBV5-1 and TRBJ2-3, is KAGVTQTPRYLIKTRGQQVTLSCSPISGHRSVSWYQQTPGQGLQFLFEYFSETQRNKGNFPGRFSGRQFSNSRSEMNVSTLELGDSALYLCASTPSGGAGTDTQYFGPGTRLTVL.